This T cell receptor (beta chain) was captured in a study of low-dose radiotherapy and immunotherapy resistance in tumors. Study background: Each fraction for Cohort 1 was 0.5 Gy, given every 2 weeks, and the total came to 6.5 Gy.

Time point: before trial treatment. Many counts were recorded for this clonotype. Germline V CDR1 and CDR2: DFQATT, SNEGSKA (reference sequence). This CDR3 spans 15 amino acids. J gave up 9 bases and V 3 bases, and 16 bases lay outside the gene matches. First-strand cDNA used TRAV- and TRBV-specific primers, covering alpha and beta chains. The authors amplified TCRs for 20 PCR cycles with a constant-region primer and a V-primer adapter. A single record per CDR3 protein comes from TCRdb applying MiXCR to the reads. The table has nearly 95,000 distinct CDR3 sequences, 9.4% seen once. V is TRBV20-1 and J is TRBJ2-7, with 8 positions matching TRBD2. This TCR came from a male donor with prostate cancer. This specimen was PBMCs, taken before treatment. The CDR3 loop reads CSASELDYGRAGQYF. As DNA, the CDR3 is TGCAGTGCTAGTGAATTAGATTACGGGAGGGCCGGGCAGTACTTC.